The 8 T cell receptor beta chains below all came from one sample that was sequenced in a study of blood T cell repertoires in COVID-19. Assay: immunoSEQ multiplex PCR; the TCRdb copy retains only in-frame clones and omits some. The sample includes 140,000 to 150,000 clones, around 80% of them seen just once. The sample taken for sequencing was peripheral blood. The receptor source for this set is a man aged 70-80 years who had recovered from COVID-19.

This chain links TRBV27 with TRBJ2-7; 7 bases are a match to TRBD1. The junction had 3 bases not matched to a gene; V was cut back by 5 bases and J by 2 bases. Germline V CDR1 and CDR2: MNHEY, SMNVEV (reference sequence). The CDR3 runs to 13 residues. DNA of the CDR3: TGTGCCAGCAGTAACAGGGGTCCCTACGAGCAGTACTTC. As protein: CASSNRGPYEQYF.

The rearrangement links TRBV7-2 to TRBJ2-1, with D tentatively TRBD2 (6 bases). CDR3 length: 15 amino acids. CDR1 is SGHTA, CDR2 FQGNSA, per germline. V was trimmed by 6 bases and J by 8 bases, leaving 20 bases between them. CDR3 sequence: CASSSRDPRGDEQFF. The CDR3 DNA follows: TGTGCCAGCAGTTCCCGGGACCCCCGCGGGGATGAGCAGTTCTTC.

V usage is TRBV5-4 and J usage is TRBJ2-1; 9 bases match TRBD1. The CDR3 is 15 amino acids. Germline V CDR1 and CDR2: SGHNT, YYREEE (reference sequence). J lost 8 bases, V lost 2 bases, and 8 bases had no gene match. Here the CDR3 reads CASSLGQGRGDEQFF. The CDR3 DNA sequence: TGTGCCAGCAGCTTAGGACAGGGGAGGGGGGATGAGCAGTTCTTC.

The V and J genes are TRBV18 and TRBJ2-2, with 11 bases aligning to TRBD2. Germline CDR1 and CDR2: KGHSH and LQKENI. CDR3 length: 18 residues. Trimming took 3 bases from V and 2 from J; bases not matched to a gene: 8. DNA of the CDR3: TGTGCCAGCTCACCGCCCGGACTAGCGGGCGTTAACACCGGGGAGCTGTTTTTT. It is translated as CASSPPGLAGVNTGELFF.

This clone was seen only once. The V gene is TRBV6-6, the J gene TRBJ2-6, with a weak D call TRBD2 (5 bases). CDR3 length: 23 residues. From germline, CDR1 is MNHNY and CDR2 SVGAGI (reference sequence). Trimming shortened V by 5 bases and J by 0 bases, and 32 bases separated the two germline ends. CDR3 amino acids: CASSPLIEGWVSKPNSGANVLTF. For the CDR3, the DNA is TGTGCCAGCAGTCCCCTGATCGAGGGTTGGGTATCGAAACCTAACTCTGGGGCCAACGTCCTGACTTTC.

The J gene is TRBJ1-1, the V gene TRBV2; a weak D match, TRBD1 (6 bases). The V gene lost 8 bases and the J gene lost 1 base, with 14 bases spanning the gap. In germline, CDR1 is SNHLY, CDR2 FYNNEI. The CDR3 has 14 amino acids. This CDR3 reads CASGGAESNTEAFF. DNA of the CDR3: TGTGCCAGCGGGGGGGCGGAGTCGAACACTGAAGCTTTCTTT.

This clone was seen only once. CDR3 residues: CASSSIAGVMFF. CDR3 nucleotide sequence: TGTGCCAGCAGCTCCATAGCGGGAGTTATGTTCTTC. The gene calls are TRBV7-2 and TRBJ2-1; 9 positions agree with TRBD2. CDR1 SGHTA and CDR2 FQGNSA come from the germline V gene. The V gene end was trimmed by 4 bases and the J gene end by 15 bases; junction bases not matched to a gene: 7. This CDR3 comprises 12 residues.

This chain uses TRBV6-8 with TRBJ2-1; TRBD1 matches 9 bases. Looked up from germline, CDR1 is MNHGY and CDR2 is SAAAGT. This CDR3 is 14 amino acids long. Trimming at V came to 5 bases and at J to 6 bases, leaving 5 bases not matched to a gene. This CDR3 is CASSTRDRANEQFF. CDR3 coding DNA: TGTGCCAGCAGTACCCGGGACAGGGCCAATGAGCAGTTCTTC.